Listed here are 9 T cell receptor beta chains from one sample, sequenced in a study of long-term antiretroviral therapy in people with HIV. At the survey level, the v3.0 immunoSEQ assay was run. Data came from immunoSEQ multiplex PCR; TCRdb stores just in-frame clones and leaves some out. The sample gives approximately 25,000 clones, roughly 80% of which show up once; 11% is in the top ten. Here the sequenced sample was unsorted PBMCs, taken 2.1 years after starting antiretroviral therapy. The receptors were gathered from a young man with HIV.

The chain has TRBV5-6 and TRBJ2-5, with D unresolved. CDR3 size: 16 residues. Germline assignment: CDR1 SGHDT and CDR2 YYEEEE. Trimming stripped 3 bases from V and 3 bases from J, with 18 bases between. CDR3 sequence: CASSSPLGYLEETQYF. CDR3 bases: TGTGCCAGCAGCTCGCCTTTAGGTTATTTGGAAGAGACCCAGTACTTC.

V and J are TRBV9 and TRBJ1-5, with 7 bases matching TRBD1. Germline V gene lookup returns CDR1 SGDLS and CDR2 YYNGEE. CDR3 size: 15 residues. J lost 4 bases, V lost 3 bases, and 7 bases had no gene match. The CDR3 protein is CASSEGGTANQPQHF. CDR3 DNA sequence: TGTGCCAGCAGCGAGGGGGGGACAGCTAATCAGCCCCAGCATTTT.

This rearrangement joins TRBV6-5 to TRBJ1-1, with 8 bases matching TRBD1. V lost 5 bases and J lost 1; bases outside the gene matches: 3. Germline assignment: CDR1 MNHEY and CDR2 SVGAGI. This CDR3 contains 14 residues. DNA for the CDR3: TGTGCCAGCAGTGAAGACAGGGGGAACACTGAAGCTTTCTTT. Protein sequence: CASSEDRGNTEAFF.

The J gene is TRBJ1-6, the V gene TRBV7-9, with D unresolved. The V end was cut by 3 bases, the J end by 7 bases, with 10 bases between. The length of the CDR3 is 14 residues. Per germline, CDR1 SEHNR and CDR2 FQNEAQ (reference sequence). CDR3 sequence reads: CASSFLSPNSPLHF. In DNA, the CDR3 is TGTGCCAGCAGCTTTCTAAGCCCCAATTCACCCCTCCACTTT.

The chain uses TRBV27 and TRBJ1-1, with no clear D. V lost 2 bases to trimming and J lost 4 bases, with 11 bases between them. CDR3 length: 14 amino acids. Germline V lookup: CDR1 MNHEY, CDR2 SMNVEV (reference sequence). The DNA for the CDR3 is TGTGCCAGCAGTTTAGTGGAGGGATCCACTGAAGCTTTCTTT. Translating it yields CASSLVEGSTEAFF.

The chain combines TRBV28 with TRBJ2-5; tentatively, D is TRBD1 (5 bases). The CDR3 has 12 amino acids. Germline assignment: CDR1 MDHEN and CDR2 SYDVKM. The V gene lost 7 bases and the J gene lost 3 bases, with 9 bases spanning the gap. The CDR3, as DNA: TGTGCCAGCAAGGACACCAAAGAGACCCAGTACTTC. Encoded protein: CASKDTKETQYF.

V usage is TRBV19 and J usage is TRBJ1-5; TRBD1 matches at 10 bases. J gave up 1 base and V 1 base, and 4 bases lay outside the gene matches. CDR1 is LNHDA, CDR2 SQIVND, per germline (reference sequence). The CDR3 is 17 amino acids. The CDR3 protein is CASSIGQGAASNQPQHF. Here the CDR3 DNA reads TGTGCCAGTAGTATAGGACAGGGGGCTGCGAGCAATCAGCCCCAGCATTTT.

This chain joins TRBV25-1 and TRBJ1-1; no reliable D call. The CDR3 loop spans 11 amino acids. V was clipped by 7 bases and J by 4 bases, with 7 bases between them. Germline V gene lookup returns CDR1 MGHDK and CDR2 SYGVNS. The CDR3 reads CASMKGTEAFF. The CDR3 region has the DNA TGTGCCAGCATGAAGGGCACTGAAGCTTTCTTT.

The genes are TRBV7-8 and TRBJ1-2, with D unclear. V shed 1 base and J shed 4 bases, with 7 bases lying between them. The germline gives CDR1 SGHVS, CDR2 FQNEAQ. CDR3 length: 13 residues. CDR3 bases: TGTGCCAGCAGCTTAGAGGCAGTCTATGGCTACACCTTC. Its protein is CASSLEAVYGYTF.